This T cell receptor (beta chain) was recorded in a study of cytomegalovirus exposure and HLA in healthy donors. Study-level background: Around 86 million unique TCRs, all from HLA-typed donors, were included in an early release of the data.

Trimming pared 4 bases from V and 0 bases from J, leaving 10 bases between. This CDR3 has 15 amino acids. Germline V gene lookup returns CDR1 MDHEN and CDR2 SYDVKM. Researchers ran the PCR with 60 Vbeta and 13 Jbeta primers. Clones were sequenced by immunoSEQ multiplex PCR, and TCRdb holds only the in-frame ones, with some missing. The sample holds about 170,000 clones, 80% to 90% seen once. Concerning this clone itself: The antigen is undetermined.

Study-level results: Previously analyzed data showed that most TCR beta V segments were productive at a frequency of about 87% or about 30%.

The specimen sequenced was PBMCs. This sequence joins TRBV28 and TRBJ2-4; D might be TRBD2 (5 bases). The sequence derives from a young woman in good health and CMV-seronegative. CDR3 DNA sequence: TGTGCCAGCAGTTCCCCCCGGGGAGCCAAAAACATTCAGTACTTC. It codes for CASSSPRGAKNIQYF.